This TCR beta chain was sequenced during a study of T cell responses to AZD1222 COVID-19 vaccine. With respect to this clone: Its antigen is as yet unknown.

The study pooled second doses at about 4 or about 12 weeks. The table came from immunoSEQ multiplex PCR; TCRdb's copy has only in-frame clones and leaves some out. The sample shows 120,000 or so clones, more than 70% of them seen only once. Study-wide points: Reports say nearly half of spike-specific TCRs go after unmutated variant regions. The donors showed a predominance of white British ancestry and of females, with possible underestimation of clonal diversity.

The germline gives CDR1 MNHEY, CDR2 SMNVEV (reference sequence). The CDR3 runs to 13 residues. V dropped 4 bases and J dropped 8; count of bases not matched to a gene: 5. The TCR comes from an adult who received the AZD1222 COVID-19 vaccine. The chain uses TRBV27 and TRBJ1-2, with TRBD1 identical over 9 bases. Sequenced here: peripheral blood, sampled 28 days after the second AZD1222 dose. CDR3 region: CASSYTGGRGYTF. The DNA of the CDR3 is TGTGCCAGCAGTTATACAGGGGGCAGGGGCTACACCTTC.